What follows are 3 T cell receptor beta chains derived from one specimen sequenced in a study of CD8 T cells in Susac syndrome. With random hexamers, about 0.5 to 1 ug RNA was reverse transcribed. Using its own MiXCR run on the immunoSEQ multiplex PCR reads, TCRdb lists one record per CDR3 protein. The sample lists around 300,000 distinct CDR3 sequences; approximately 85% were seen once. The sequencing input was CD8+ T cells from PBMCs. These receptors came from a human donor with multiple sclerosis.

The rearrangement uses TRBV4-3 and TRBJ2-7; TRBD2 agrees at 8 bases. Germline V gene data show CDR1 as LGHNA and CDR2 as YSLEER. V shed 0 bases and J 3 bases; nucleotides not matched to a gene: 7. The CDR3 runs 16 residues. CDR3: CASSQDGAGEVYEQYF. The DNA of the CDR3 is TGCGCCAGCAGCCAAGACGGAGCGGGAGAGGTCTACGAGCAGTACTTC.

The chain has TRBV27 and TRBJ2-1; no definite D call. V was trimmed by 3 bases and J by 0 bases, leaving 3 bases between them. CDR1 and CDR2 from the germline V gene are MNHEY and SMNVEV (reference sequence). The CDR3 totals 13 residues. In DNA form, the CDR3 reads TGTGCCAGCAGTTTTAGCTCCTACAATGAGCAGTTCTTC. This translates into CASSFSSYNEQFF.

This rearrangement joins TRBV3-1 to TRBJ2-2; 7 bases agree with TRBD2. The length of the CDR3 is 21 residues. The germline V gene has CDR1 LGHDT and CDR2 YNNKEL (reference sequence). The V gene end was trimmed by 0 bases and the J gene end by 3 bases; junction bases not matched to a gene: 19. The DNA of the CDR3 is TGTGCCAGCAGCCAAGATCCGTCACCGGCGCGGGCTAGCGGATACACCGGGGAGCTGTTTTTT. Amino acid sequence: CASSQDPSPARASGYTGELFF.